Listed below are T cell receptor beta chains from one sample, sequenced in a study of T-cell memory formation after mild COVID-19. TCRdb fed the 5' RACE reads into MiXCR, producing one record per CDR3 protein. There are 350,000 to 450,000 distinct CDR3 sequences in the sample; roughly 20% occur only once, and 7.5% to 9.5% lies in the top ten. Sequencing was done on a sample of PBMCs or a T cell subset sorted from them (not recorded which). All receptors come from an adult woman who had mild COVID-19 (a few samples of this study predate the infection). Cell type and time point are not known. Each CDR3 is given with its conserved first and last residue. The order of the fields is D gene, J gene, V gene, clone size, CDR3 protein, CDR3 DNA. The D gene is left open where the match is weak. Rows give clone size only sometimes, using once, few, many, or a class for an expanded clone.

D: TRBD1
J: TRBJ2-1
V: TRBV7-9
size: NA
CDR3: CASSPPDRVVFNEQFF
DNA: TGTGCCAGCAGCCCCCCGGACAGGGTAGTCTTCAATGAGCAGTTCTTC

D: NA
J: TRBJ1-1
V: TRBV7-9
size: NA
CDR3: CASSFRGADTEAFF
DNA: TGTGCCAGCAGCTTTCGCGGGGCGGACACTGAAGCTTTCTTT

D: NA
J: TRBJ2-7
V: TRBV30
size: NA
CDR3: CAWSDPLRKGAGYEQYF
DNA: TGTGCCTGGAGTGATCCCCTGAGGAAGGGAGCAGGCTACGAGCAGTACTTC

D: NA
J: TRBJ2-3
V: TRBV20-1
size: NA
CDR3: CSARDPPSTDTQYF
DNA: TGCAGTGCTAGAGATCCCCCTAGCACAGATACGCAGTATTTT

D: NA
J: TRBJ2-3
V: TRBV27
size: few
CDR3: CASSPKVASRTDTQYF
DNA: TGTGCCAGCAGTCCTAAAGTGGCAAGTCGGACAGATACGCAGTATTTT

D: NA
J: TRBJ2-5
V: TRBV5-5
size: few
CDR3: CASSLSTGPPIETQYF
DNA: TGTGCCAGCAGCTTGTCGACGGGACCTCCAATCGAGACCCAGTACTTC

D: NA
J: TRBJ1-2
V: TRBV6-5
size: NA
CDR3: CATKTGTQKAYGYTF
DNA: TGTGCCACCAAAACCGGGACCCAAAAAGCGTATGGCTACACCTTC

D: TRBD2
J: TRBJ2-5
V: TRBV5-5
size: medium-sized
CDR3: CASSFNAGLNQETQYF
DNA: TGTGCCAGCAGCTTTAATGCGGGACTAAACCAAGAGACCCAGTACTTC

D: NA
J: TRBJ1-5
V: TRBV7-9
size: NA
CDR3: CASSLAWTGDSNQPQHF
DNA: TGTGCCAGCAGCTTAGCTTGGACGGGAGATAGCAATCAGCCCCAGCATTTT

D: NA
J: TRBJ2-2
V: TRBV7-9
size: few
CDR3: CASSVGQNTGELFF
DNA: TGTGCCAGCAGCGTGGGACAGAACACCGGGGAGCTGTTTTTT

D: NA
J: TRBJ2-7
V: TRBV5-6
size: few
CDR3: CASSLTPSGEQYF
DNA: TGTGCCAGCAGCCTGACACCCTCGGGCGAGCAGTACTTC

D: NA
J: TRBJ2-5
V: TRBV7-2
size: NA
CDR3: CAVEETQYF
DNA: TGTGCCGTCGAAGAGACCCAGTACTTC

D: NA
J: TRBJ2-7
V: TRBV24-1
size: many
CDR3: CATSAGPSLAEQYF
DNA: TGTGCCACCAGTGCCGGACCTTCCCTGGCCGAGCAGTACTTC

D: NA
J: TRBJ1-5
V: TRBV27
size: few
CDR3: CASSLGPGALGQPQHF
DNA: TGTGCCAGCAGTTTAGGTCCAGGGGCCCTCGGACAGCCCCAGCATTTT

D: NA
J: TRBJ1-4
V: TRBV30
size: many
CDR3: CAWSMLREKLFF
DNA: TGTGCCTGGAGTATGCTGAGGGAAAAACTGTTTTTT

D: NA
J: TRBJ2-7
V: TRBV12-3/TRBV12-4
size: NA
CDR3: CASSSTPETGVYEQYF
DNA: TGTGCCAGCAGTTCCACACCCGAGACAGGTGTATACGAGCAGTACTTC

D: NA
J: TRBJ2-7
V: TRBV4-2
size: few
CDR3: CASSQALAGLGYEQYF
DNA: TGTGCCAGCAGCCAAGCTCTTGCGGGGTTAGGGTACGAGCAGTACTTC

D: TRBD1
J: TRBJ1-4
V: TRBV5-1
size: few
CDR3: CASRPSRDRAEEKLFF
DNA: TGCGCCAGCAGGCCCTCCCGGGACAGGGCAGAGGAAAAACTGTTTTTT

D: NA
J: TRBJ2-7
V: TRBV18
size: NA
CDR3: CASSPGGDPTYEQYF
DNA: TGTGCCAGCTCACCGGGTGGGGACCCGACCTACGAGCAGTACTTC

D: TRBD2
J: TRBJ2-3
V: TRBV24-1
size: few
CDR3: CATSDPSGREDTQYF
DNA: TGTGCCACCAGTGATCCCAGCGGGAGGGAAGATACGCAGTATTTT

D: TRBD1
J: TRBJ1-1
V: TRBV5-1
size: once
CDR3: CASSIGDSLNTEAFF
DNA: TGCGCCAGCAGCATTGGGGACAGCTTGAACACTGAAGCTTTCTTT

D: NA
J: TRBJ2-7
V: TRBV21-1
size: few
CDR3: CASSQIQTSKGLAGVSELGYEQYF
DNA: TGTGCCAGCAGCCAGATCCAGACATCAAAGGGATTAGCGGGAGTGAGTGAACTTGGGTACGAGCAGTACTTC

D: NA
J: TRBJ1-5
V: TRBV12-3/TRBV12-4
size: once
CDR3: CASSLSRANQPQHF
DNA: TGTGCCAGCAGTTTAAGCCGAGCCAATCAGCCCCAGCATTTT

D: NA
J: TRBJ2-5
V: TRBV4-1
size: NA
CDR3: CASSQPWDGPLGETQYF
DNA: TGCGCCAGCAGCCAACCCTGGGACGGCCCTCTGGGAGAGACCCAGTACTTC

D: NA
J: TRBJ2-5
V: TRBV18
size: NA
CDR3: CASSLHPGRETQYF
DNA: TGTGCCAGCTCACTCCACCCCGGGAGAGAGACCCAGTACTTC

D: NA
J: TRBJ2-4
V: TRBV5-1
size: few
CDR3: CASSFDGLAKNIQYF
DNA: TGCGCCAGCAGCTTTGATGGGTTAGCCAAAAACATTCAGTACTTC

D: NA
J: TRBJ1-3
V: TRBV12-3/TRBV12-4
size: few
CDR3: CATRQEGAGNTIYF
DNA: TGTGCCACACGACAGGAGGGGGCTGGAAACACCATATATTTT

D: TRBD1
J: TRBJ2-1
V: TRBV27
size: few
CDR3: CASRKIGTGANEQFF
DNA: TGTGCCAGCAGGAAGATCGGGACAGGTGCCAATGAGCAGTTCTTC

D: NA
J: TRBJ2-2
V: TRBV7-9
size: few
CDR3: CASSPGWTENTGELFF
DNA: TGTGCCAGCAGCCCTGGTTGGACAGAGAACACCGGGGAGCTGTTTTTT

D: TRBD1
J: TRBJ1-1
V: TRBV25-1
size: NA
CDR3: CASSETPGTGGTEAFF
DNA: TGTGCCAGCAGTGAAACCCCCGGGACAGGGGGCACTGAAGCTTTCTTT

D: TRBD2
J: TRBJ2-3
V: TRBV6-6
size: NA
CDR3: CASSPRPTSGGAWGTDTQYF
DNA: TGTGCCAGCAGTCCCCGACCGACTAGCGGGGGAGCCTGGGGCACAGATACGCAGTATTTT

D: NA
J: TRBJ2-7
V: TRBV4-1
size: NA
CDR3: CASSQEGPRVGHEQYF
DNA: TGCGCCAGCAGCCAAGAAGGGCCCAGGGTAGGCCACGAGCAGTACTTC

D: NA
J: TRBJ2-4
V: TRBV29-1
size: few
CDR3: CSGLGDKNIQYF
DNA: TGCAGCGGCCTAGGGGACAAAAACATTCAGTACTTC

D: TRBD2
J: TRBJ2-7
V: TRBV24-1
size: few
CDR3: CATSEGTSGDHEQYF
DNA: TGTGCCACCAGTGAAGGGACTAGCGGGGACCACGAGCAGTACTTC

D: NA
J: TRBJ1-1
V: TRBV2
size: NA
CDR3: CASSEIVNTEAFF
DNA: TGTGCCAGCAGTGAAATAGTGAACACTGAAGCTTTCTTT

D: NA
J: TRBJ2-7
V: TRBV24-1
size: NA
CDR3: CAMIQDGYEQYF
DNA: TGTGCCATGATACAGGATGGCTACGAGCAGTACTTC

D: TRBD2
J: TRBJ2-7
V: TRBV9
size: NA
CDR3: CASSVTSGGLYEQYF
DNA: TGTGCCAGCAGCGTGACTAGCGGAGGCCTTTACGAGCAGTACTTC

D: TRBD2
J: TRBJ2-3
V: TRBV12-3/TRBV12-4
size: few
CDR3: CASSPRDSGSADTQYF
DNA: TGTGCCAGCAGTCCGCGGGATAGCGGGAGCGCAGATACGCAGTATTTT

D: NA
J: TRBJ1-1
V: TRBV5-6
size: few
CDR3: CASSLGSWAFF
DNA: TGTGCCAGCAGCTTGGGCAGCTGGGCTTTCTTT

D: TRBD2
J: TRBJ2-1
V: TRBV20-1
size: few
CDR3: CSALILAGRDNEQFF
DNA: TGCAGTGCTCTAATACTAGCGGGCCGGGACAATGAGCAGTTCTTC

D: NA
J: TRBJ2-7
V: TRBV30
size: NA
CDR3: CAWSVLASYEQYF
DNA: TGTGCCTGGAGTGTACTGGCCTCCTACGAGCAGTACTTC

D: TRBD1
J: TRBJ1-3
V: TRBV5-4
size: few
CDR3: CASSLRGGTGNTIYF
DNA: TGTGCCAGCAGCTTGCGAGGGGGCACTGGAAACACCATATATTTT

D: NA
J: TRBJ2-1
V: TRBV7-2
size: NA
CDR3: CASSQTRGGNEQFF
DNA: TGTGCCAGCAGCCAGACTAGAGGGGGGAATGAGCAGTTCTTC

D: NA
J: TRBJ2-5
V: TRBV4-1
size: NA
CDR3: CASSWGASDQETQYF
DNA: TGCGCCAGCAGCTGGGGGGCGTCAGACCAAGAGACCCAGTACTTC

D: TRBD1
J: TRBJ2-1
V: TRBV5-5
size: NA
CDR3: CASGTLQGFEQFF
DNA: TGTGCCAGCGGGACATTACAGGGGTTTGAGCAGTTCTTC

D: TRBD1
J: TRBJ2-1
V: TRBV7-2
size: NA
CDR3: CASTEPRQGANEQFF
DNA: TGTGCCAGCACCGAACCGAGACAGGGGGCCAATGAGCAGTTCTTC

D: NA
J: TRBJ2-1
V: TRBV6-5
size: NA
CDR3: CASSYSASLGPYNEQFF
DNA: TGTGCCAGCAGTTACAGCGCATCTTTGGGCCCCTACAATGAGCAGTTCTTC

D: TRBD1
J: TRBJ2-7
V: TRBV24-1
size: NA
CDR3: CATSGSDRAYEQYF
DNA: TGTGCCACCAGTGGCTCGGACAGGGCCTACGAGCAGTACTTC

D: TRBD2
J: TRBJ2-7
V: TRBV6-5
size: few
CDR3: CASSYWTSGRAGRRHEQYF
DNA: TGTGCCAGCAGTTACTGGACTAGCGGGAGGGCCGGTCGTCGACACGAGCAGTACTTC

D: TRBD1
J: TRBJ1-2
V: TRBV12-3/TRBV12-4
size: many
CDR3: CASSLGQGGGYTF
DNA: TGTGCCAGCAGCTTAGGACAGGGCGGTGGCTACACCTTC

D: NA
J: TRBJ1-3
V: TRBV19
size: NA
CDR3: CASTHSRSRISGNTIYF
DNA: TGTGCCAGTACCCATTCTAGATCGAGGATCTCTGGAAACACCATATATTTT